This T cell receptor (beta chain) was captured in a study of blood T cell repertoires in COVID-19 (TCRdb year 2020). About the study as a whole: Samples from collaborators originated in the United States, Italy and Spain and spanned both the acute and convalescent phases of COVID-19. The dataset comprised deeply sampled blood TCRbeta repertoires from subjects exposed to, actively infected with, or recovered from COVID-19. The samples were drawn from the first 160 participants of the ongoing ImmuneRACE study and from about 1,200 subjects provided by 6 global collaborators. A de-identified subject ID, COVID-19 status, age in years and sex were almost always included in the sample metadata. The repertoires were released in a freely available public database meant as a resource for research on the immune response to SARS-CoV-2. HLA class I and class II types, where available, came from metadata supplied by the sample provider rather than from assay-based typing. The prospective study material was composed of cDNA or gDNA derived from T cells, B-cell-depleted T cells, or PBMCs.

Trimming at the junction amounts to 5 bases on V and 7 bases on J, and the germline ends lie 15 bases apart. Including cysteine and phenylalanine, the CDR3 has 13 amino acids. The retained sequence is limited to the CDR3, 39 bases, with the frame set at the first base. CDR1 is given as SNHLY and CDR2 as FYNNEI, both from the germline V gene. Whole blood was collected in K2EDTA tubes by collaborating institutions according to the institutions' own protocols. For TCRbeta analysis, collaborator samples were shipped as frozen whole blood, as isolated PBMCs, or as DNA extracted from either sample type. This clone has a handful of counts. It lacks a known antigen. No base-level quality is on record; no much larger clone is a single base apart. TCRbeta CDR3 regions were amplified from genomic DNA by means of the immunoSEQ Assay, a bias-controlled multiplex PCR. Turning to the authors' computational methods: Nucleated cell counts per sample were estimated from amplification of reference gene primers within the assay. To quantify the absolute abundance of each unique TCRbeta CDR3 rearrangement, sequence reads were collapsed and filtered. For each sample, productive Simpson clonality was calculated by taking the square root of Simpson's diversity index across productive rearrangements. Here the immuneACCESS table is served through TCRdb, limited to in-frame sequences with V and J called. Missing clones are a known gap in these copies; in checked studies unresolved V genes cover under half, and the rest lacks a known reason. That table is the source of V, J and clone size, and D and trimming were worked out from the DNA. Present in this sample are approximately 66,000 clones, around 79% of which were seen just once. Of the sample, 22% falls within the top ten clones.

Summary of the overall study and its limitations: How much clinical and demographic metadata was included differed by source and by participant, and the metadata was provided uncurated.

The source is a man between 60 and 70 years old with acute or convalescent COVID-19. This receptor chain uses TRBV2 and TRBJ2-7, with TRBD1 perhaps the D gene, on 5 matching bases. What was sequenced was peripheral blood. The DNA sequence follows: TGTGCCAGCAGTCGAAGGGGCACCCAGGAGCAGTACTTC. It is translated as CASSRRGTQEQYF.